The present T cell receptor (beta chain) was sequenced within a study of cytomegalovirus exposure and HLA in healthy donors. Study findings and constraints: DRB1 had the most TCR associations and HLA-C the fewest, a later analysis found, with rates varying by HLA locus. Specificity of a few CMV-associated chains for CMV antigens was verified in vitro. HLA alleles showed associations with about 15,000 TCR beta sequences in a later analysis, at a 0.05 false discovery rate.

PCR amplification relied on 60 Vbeta primers (plus 13 Jbeta primers). Method: immunoSEQ multiplex PCR; TCRdb's copy keeps in-frame clones and lacks some. The repertoire has about 84,000 clones, 55% to 65% of them found once; the top ten carry approximately 16%. Per germline, CDR1 SGHVS and CDR2 FNYEAQ. Trimming shortened V by 5 bases and J by 4 bases, and 20 bases separated the two germline ends. The CDR3 extends over 16 amino acids. Remarks on this clone: Its antigen remains unknown.

Sequenced material: PBMCs. This receptor was taken from a woman aged 40 to 55 in good health and CMV-seropositive. V and J are TRBV7-6 and TRBJ2-5; possible D gene TRBD2, 8 bases. CDR3 region: CASSTTGGGPGETQYF. CDR3 sequence (DNA): TGTGCCAGCAGCACAACGGGAGGGGGCCCGGGAGAGACCCAGTACTTC.